Shown below are 10 T cell receptor beta chains from a single sample sequenced in a study of OX40 agonist ivuxolimab in advanced cancers. Assay used: immunoSEQ multiplex PCR; TCRdb lists only in-frame clones, some missing. The table shows around 76,000 clones, with over 70% occurring only once. The sequencing used CD4+ or CD8+ T cells sorted from blood, collected in a trial of the OX40 agonist ivuxolimab. These receptors came from an adult with an advanced solid tumor such as melanoma, head and neck, liver or kidney cancer.

The gene calls are TRBV27 and TRBJ1-5; D is unclear. Trimming stripped 3 bases from V and 2 bases from J, with 5 bases between. The CDR3 has 13 amino acids. Germline V CDR1 and CDR2: MNHEY, SMNVEV (reference sequence). The CDR3 here is CASSLVGNQPQHF. The DNA for the CDR3 is TGTGCCAGCAGTTTGGTTGGCAATCAGCCCCAGCATTTT.

V usage is TRBV5-6 and J usage is TRBJ1-2; D gene unclear. V lost 0 bases and J lost 8, with 11 bases in between. The CDR3 length is 13 residues. Germline CDR1 and CDR2: SGHDT and YYEEEE. CDR3 in amino acids: CASSLEGFGGYTF. The CDR3 DNA reads TGTGCCAGCAGCTTGGAAGGGTTTGGAGGCTACACCTTC.

With regard to this clone: Relative to the germline gene, one junction end is altered; a read error may explain this. The V call is TRBV6-1, the J call TRBJ1-5; perhaps TRBD1 as D (5 bases). The germline gives CDR1 MNHNS, CDR2 SASEGT. The CDR3 runs to 13 residues. CDR3 loop: CASSEGGAGPQHF. CDR3 bases: TGTGCCAGCAGCGAAGGTGGGGCAGGGCCCCAGCATTTT.

The gene calls are TRBV27 and TRBJ2-7, with 9 bases matching TRBD1. Losses at the gene ends were 4 bases for V and 5 bases for J; bases not matched to a gene: 9. The CDR3 has 15 amino acids. Germline V lookup: CDR1 MNHEY, CDR2 SMNVEV (reference sequence). CDR3 amino acids: CASSSPGTGKNEQYF. DNA of the CDR3: TGTGCCAGCAGTTCACCCGGGACAGGGAAAAACGAGCAGTACTTC.

The chain links TRBV6-6 to TRBJ2-3, with D tentatively TRBD2 (6 bases). This CDR3 region has 14 residues. V was clipped by 4 bases and J by 2 bases, with 10 bases between them. Per the germline V gene, CDR1 is MNHNY and CDR2 is SVGAGI (reference sequence). The CDR3 sequence: CASSSDYSTDTQYF. The CDR3 nucleotides read TGTGCCAGCAGTTCGGACTATTCCACAGATACGCAGTATTTT.

This clone was picked up one time. The V call is TRBV11-3, the J call TRBJ2-1; D unresolved. Germline values: CDR1 SGHNT, CDR2 YENEEA. The CDR3 has 15 amino acids. V shed 4 bases and J shed 1 base, with 11 bases lying between them. The CDR3 sequence: CASSSSGLSYNEQFF. In DNA form, the CDR3 reads TGTGCCAGCAGCTCCTCGGGCCTATCCTACAATGAGCAGTTCTTC.

This clone was recorded once. The chain has TRBV18 and TRBJ2-1; D is uncertain. V dropped 3 bases and J dropped 2 bases, with 8 bases sitting between them. The germline CDR1 and CDR2 sequences are KGHSH and LQKENI. This CDR3 comprises 14 residues. The CDR3 region is CASSPRGTYNEQFF. The CDR3 nucleotides read TGTGCCAGCTCACCGCGTGGGACCTACAATGAGCAGTTCTTC.

CDR3 protein: CASSFAGGNEQFF. CDR3 coding DNA: TGTGCCAGCAGCTTCGCAGGGGGGAATGAGCAGTTCTTC. The chain carries TRBV7-9 and TRBJ2-1; possible D gene TRBD1, 7 bases. Germline V gene lookup returns CDR1 SEHNR and CDR2 FQNEAQ (reference sequence). The CDR3 has 13 amino acids. Between the trimmed V and J ends, which lost 3 bases and 7 bases, there was a span of 10 bases.

This clone was observed a few times. The rearrangement joins TRBV10-1 to TRBJ1-6; perhaps TRBD1 as D (5 bases). Per germline, CDR1 WNHNN and CDR2 SYGVQD (reference sequence). This CDR3 has 13 amino acids. Trimming shortened V by 1 base and J by 7 bases, and 5 bases separated the two germline ends. The CDR3 coding sequence is TGCGCCAGCAGTGAGTACAGGAATTCACCCCTCCACTTT. Translated: CASSEYRNSPLHF.

The chain recombines TRBV5-1 with TRBJ2-5; 11 bases are shared with TRBD1. The germline gives CDR1 SGHRS, CDR2 YFSETQ. The CDR3 is 15 amino acids. With 4 bases clipped from V and 4 bases from J, the junction kept 6 bases outside the gene matches. CDR3 DNA: TGCGCCAGCAGCCCGGGACAGGGGGTTAGAGAGACCCAGTACTTC. Its protein product is CASSPGQGVRETQYF.